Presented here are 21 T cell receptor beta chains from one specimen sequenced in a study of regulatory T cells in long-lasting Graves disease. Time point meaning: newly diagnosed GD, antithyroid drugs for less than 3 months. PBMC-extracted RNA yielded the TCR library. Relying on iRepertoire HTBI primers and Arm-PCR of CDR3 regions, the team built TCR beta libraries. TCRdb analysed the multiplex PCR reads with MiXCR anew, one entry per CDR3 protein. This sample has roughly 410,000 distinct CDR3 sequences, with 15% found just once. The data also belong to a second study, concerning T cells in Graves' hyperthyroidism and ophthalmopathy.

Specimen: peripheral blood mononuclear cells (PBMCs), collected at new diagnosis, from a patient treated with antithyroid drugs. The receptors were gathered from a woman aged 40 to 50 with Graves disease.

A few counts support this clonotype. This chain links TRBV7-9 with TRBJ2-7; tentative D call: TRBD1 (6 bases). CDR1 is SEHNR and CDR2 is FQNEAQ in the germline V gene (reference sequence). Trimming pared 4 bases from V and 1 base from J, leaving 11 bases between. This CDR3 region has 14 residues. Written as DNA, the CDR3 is TGTGCCAGCAGCTACGGCGGACAGTCCTACGAGCAGTACTTC. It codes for CASSYGGQSYEQYF.

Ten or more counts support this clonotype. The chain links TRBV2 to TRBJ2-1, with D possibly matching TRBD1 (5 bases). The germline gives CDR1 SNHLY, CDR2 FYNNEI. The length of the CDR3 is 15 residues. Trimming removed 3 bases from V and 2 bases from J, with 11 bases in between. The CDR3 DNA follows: TGTGCCAGCAGTGAGGGGCAGGGCCCCTACAATGAGCAGTTCTTC. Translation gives CASSEGQGPYNEQFF. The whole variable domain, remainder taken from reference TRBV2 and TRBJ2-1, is EPEVTQTPSHQVTQMGQEVILRCVPISNHLYFYWYRQILGQKVEFLVSFYNNEISEKSEIFDDQFSVERPDGSNFTLKIRSTKLEDSAMYFCASSEGQGPYNEQFFGPGTRLTVL.

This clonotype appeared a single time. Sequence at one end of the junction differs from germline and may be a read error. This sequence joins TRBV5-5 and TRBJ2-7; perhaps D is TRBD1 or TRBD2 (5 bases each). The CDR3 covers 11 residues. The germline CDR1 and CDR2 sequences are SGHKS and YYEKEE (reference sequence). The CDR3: CASSYRDEQSF. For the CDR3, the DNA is TGTGCCAGCAGCTACCGGGACGAGCAGTCCTTC.

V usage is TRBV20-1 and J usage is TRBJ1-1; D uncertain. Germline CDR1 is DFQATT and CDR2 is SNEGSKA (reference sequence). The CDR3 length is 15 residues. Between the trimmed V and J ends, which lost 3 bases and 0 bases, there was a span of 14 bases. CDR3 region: CSASGIGLMNTEAFF. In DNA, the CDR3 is TGCAGTGCTAGTGGAATTGGGCTGATGAACACTGAAGCTTTCTTT.

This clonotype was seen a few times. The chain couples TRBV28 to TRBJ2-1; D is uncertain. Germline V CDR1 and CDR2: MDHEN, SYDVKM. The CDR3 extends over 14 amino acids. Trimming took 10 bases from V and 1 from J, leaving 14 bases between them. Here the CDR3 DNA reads TGTGCCACCCGGTTTAGCTCTTCCTACAATGAGCAGTTCTTC. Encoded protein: CATRFSSSYNEQFF.

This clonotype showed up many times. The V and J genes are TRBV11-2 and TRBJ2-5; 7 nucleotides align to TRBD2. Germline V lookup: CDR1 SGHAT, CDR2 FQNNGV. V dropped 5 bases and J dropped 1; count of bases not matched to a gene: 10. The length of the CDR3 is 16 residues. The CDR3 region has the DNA TGTGCCAGCAGCCATGGGAGGGCAGGTCTCCAAGAGACCCAGTACTTC. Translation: CASSHGRAGLQETQYF.

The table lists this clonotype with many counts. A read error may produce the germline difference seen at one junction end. The CDR3 sequence is CASSRTESPLHF. CDR3 DNA: TGTGCCAGCAGCCGCACCGAATCACCCCTCCACTTT. The chain combines TRBV5-1 with TRBJ1-6, with unresolved D. CDR3 length: 12 amino acids. Looked up from germline, CDR1 is SGHRS and CDR2 is YFSETQ.

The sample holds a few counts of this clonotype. The CDR3 sequence is CASSFGTPNTGELFF. The CDR3 region has the DNA TGTGCCAGCAGTTTCGGGACTCCGAACACCGGGGAGCTGTTTTTT. The chain employs TRBV5-4 and TRBJ2-2, with TRBD2 as a possible D gene (6 bases). Trimming stripped 5 bases from V and 0 bases from J, with 11 bases between. The germline CDR1 and CDR2 sequences are SGHNT and YYREEE (reference sequence). The CDR3 has 15 amino acids. Combining the CDR3 with reference TRBV5-4 and TRBJ2-2 gives the whole variable domain ETGVTQSPTHLIKTRGQQVTLRCSSQSGHNTVSWYQQALGQGPQFIFQYYREEENGRGNFPPRFSGLQFPNYSSELNVNALELDDSALYLCASSFGTPNTGELFFGEGSRLTVL.

In nucleotides, the CDR3 is TGCAGCGTGGGACTAGCGGGAGACAGGTACAATGAGCAGTTCTTC. Its protein product is CSVGLAGDRYNEQFF. V usage is TRBV29-1 and J usage is TRBJ2-1; TRBD2 matches at 14 bases. Germline CDR1 reads SQVTM; CDR2 reads ANQGSEA. The CDR3 is 15 residues long. V was pared by 6 bases and J by 4 bases, with 5 bases of the junction left unmatched.

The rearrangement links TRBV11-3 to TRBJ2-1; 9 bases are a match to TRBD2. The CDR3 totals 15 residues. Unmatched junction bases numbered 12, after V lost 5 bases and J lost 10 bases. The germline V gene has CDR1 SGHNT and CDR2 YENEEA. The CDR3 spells CASSPISGRRAEQFF. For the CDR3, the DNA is TGTGCCAGCAGCCCAATTAGCGGGAGAAGGGCCGAGCAGTTCTTC.

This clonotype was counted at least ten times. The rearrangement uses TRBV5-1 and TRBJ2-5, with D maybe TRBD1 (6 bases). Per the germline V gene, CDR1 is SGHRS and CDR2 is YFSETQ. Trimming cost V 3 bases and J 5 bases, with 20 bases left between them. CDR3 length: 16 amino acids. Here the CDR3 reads CASSSEMGARTETQYF. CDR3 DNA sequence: TGCGCCAGCAGCTCGGAAATGGGGGCGCGGACGGAGACCCAGTACTTC.

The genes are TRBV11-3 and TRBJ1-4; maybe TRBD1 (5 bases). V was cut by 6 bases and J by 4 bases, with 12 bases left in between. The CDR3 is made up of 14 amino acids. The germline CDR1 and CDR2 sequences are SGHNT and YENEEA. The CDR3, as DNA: TGTGCCAGCAGTTGGGGACGGATTAATGAAAAACTGTTTTTT. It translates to CASSWGRINEKLFF.

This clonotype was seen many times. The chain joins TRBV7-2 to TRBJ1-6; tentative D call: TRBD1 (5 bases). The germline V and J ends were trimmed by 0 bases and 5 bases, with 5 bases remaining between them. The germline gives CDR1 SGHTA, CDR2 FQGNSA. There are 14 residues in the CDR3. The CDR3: CASSLARDNSPLHF. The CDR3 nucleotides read TGTGCCAGCAGCTTAGCCAGGGATAATTCACCCCTCCACTTT.

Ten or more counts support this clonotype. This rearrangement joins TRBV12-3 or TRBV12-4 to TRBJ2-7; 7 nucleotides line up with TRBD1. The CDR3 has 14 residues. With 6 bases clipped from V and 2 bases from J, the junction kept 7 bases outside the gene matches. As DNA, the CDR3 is TGTGCCAGCAGGAACGACAGGGCGGCCTACGAGCAGTACTTC. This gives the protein CASRNDRAAYEQYF.

CDR3 DNA sequence: TGTGCCAGCAGTGAATCGTTGGGCTCTGGGGCCAACGTCCTGACTTTC. It yields the protein CASSESLGSGANVLTF. V is TRBV6-1 and J is TRBJ2-6; the D is unclear. This CDR3 is 16 amino acids long. Germline V CDR1 and CDR2: MNHNS, SASEGT. V was shortened by 2 bases and J by 0 bases, with 8 bases between the two germline ends.

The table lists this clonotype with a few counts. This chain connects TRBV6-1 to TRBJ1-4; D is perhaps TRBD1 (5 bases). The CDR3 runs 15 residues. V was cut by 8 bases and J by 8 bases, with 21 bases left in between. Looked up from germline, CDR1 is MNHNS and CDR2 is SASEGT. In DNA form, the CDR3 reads TGTGCCAGCGGGAGGAGGGAACCCTACAGGGAAAAACTGTTTTTT. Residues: CASGRREPYREKLFF.

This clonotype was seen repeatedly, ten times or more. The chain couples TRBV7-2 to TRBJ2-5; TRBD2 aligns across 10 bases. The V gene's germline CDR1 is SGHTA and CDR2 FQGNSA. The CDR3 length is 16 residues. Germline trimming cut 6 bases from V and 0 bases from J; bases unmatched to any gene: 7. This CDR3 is CASSLGTSVHQETQYF. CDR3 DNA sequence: TGTGCCAGCAGTTTGGGGACTAGCGTTCACCAAGAGACCCAGTACTTC.

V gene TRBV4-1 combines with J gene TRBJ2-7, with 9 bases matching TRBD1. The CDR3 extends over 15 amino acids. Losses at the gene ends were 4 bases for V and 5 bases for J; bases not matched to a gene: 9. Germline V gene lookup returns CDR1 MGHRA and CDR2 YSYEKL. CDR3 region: CASSRTLGDRDEQYF. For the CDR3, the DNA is TGCGCCAGCAGCCGAACCCTAGGGGACAGGGACGAGCAGTACTTC.

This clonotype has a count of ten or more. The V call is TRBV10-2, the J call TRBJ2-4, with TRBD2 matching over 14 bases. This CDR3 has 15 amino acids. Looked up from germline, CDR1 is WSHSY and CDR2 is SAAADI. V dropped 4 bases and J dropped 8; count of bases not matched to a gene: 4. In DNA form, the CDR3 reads TGCGCCAGCAGTGCCGGGACTAGCGGGAGACACATTCAGTACTTC. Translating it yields CASSAGTSGRHIQYF.

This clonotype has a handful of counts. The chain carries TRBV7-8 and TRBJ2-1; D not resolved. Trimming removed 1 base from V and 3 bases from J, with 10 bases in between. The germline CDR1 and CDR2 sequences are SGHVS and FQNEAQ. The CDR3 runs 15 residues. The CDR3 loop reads CASSLVGGHYNEQFF. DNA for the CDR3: TGTGCCAGCAGCTTAGTTGGCGGCCACTACAATGAGCAGTTCTTC.

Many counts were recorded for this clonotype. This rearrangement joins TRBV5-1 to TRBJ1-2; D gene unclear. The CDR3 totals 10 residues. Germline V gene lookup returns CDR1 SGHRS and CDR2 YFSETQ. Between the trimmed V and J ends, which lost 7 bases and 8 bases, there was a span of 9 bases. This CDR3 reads CASLWNGYTF. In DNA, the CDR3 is TGCGCCAGCTTGTGGAACGGCTACACCTTC.